The sequence of this TCR beta chain was determined in a study of a mutant IDH1 vaccine in newly diagnosed glioma. Study at large: Eight vaccine injections were given to patients in weeks 1, 3, 5, 7, 11, 15, 19 and 23. Following radiotherapy alone, or alongside temozolomide cycles, vaccination was started after an interval of 4-6 weeks. Patients arrived already treated with radiotherapy, temozolomide, or both, most having had both.

V shed 2 bases and J shed 2 bases, with 17 bases lying between them. CDR3 length: 17 residues. Germline V gene data show CDR1 as KGHSH and CDR2 as LQKENI. Data came from immunoSEQ multiplex PCR; TCRdb stores just in-frame clones and leaves some out. The table lists over 35,000 clones, roughly 83% of them singletons. With respect to this clone: Its antigen is as yet unknown.

Points from the study as a whole: Pseudoprogression looked unconnected to shifts in top peripheral T cell clonotypes.

Stated time point: week 23, last vaccination. In the vaccine, a single dose held 300 ug of the mutant IDH1 20-mer peptide, along with topical imiquimod. This specimen consisted of PBMCs, obtained from a glioma patient whose treatment included an IDH1 peptide vaccine. The clonotype was recovered from a woman aged 18 to 35 with glioma. Some clones in this sample may be carry-over from other donors' samples. The chain is built from TRBV18 and TRBJ2-3; D uncertain. CDR3 nucleotides: TGTGCCAGCTCACCATTGGATATTATGGGTTACACAGATACGCAGTATTTT. Translated: CASSPLDIMGYTDTQYF. Full variable domain (rest looked up from reference TRBV18 and TRBJ2-3): NAGVMQNPRHLVRRRGQEARLRCSPMKGHSHVYWYRQLPEEGLKFMVYLQKENIIDESGMPKERFSAEFPKEGPSILRIQQVVRGDSAAYFCASSPLDIMGYTDTQYFGPGTRLTVL.